What follows are 30 T cell receptor beta chains derived from one specimen sequenced in a study of cytomegalovirus exposure and HLA in healthy donors. 13 Jbeta primers and 60 Vbeta primers were used for the PCR. Assay: immunoSEQ multiplex PCR; the TCRdb copy retains only in-frame clones and omits some. The sample has about 160,000 clones; 60% to 85% are singletons. Sequencing was done on a sample of PBMCs. These receptors all stem from a woman aged 50 to 60 in good health and CMV-seropositive.

This clone was detected a few times. The chain carries TRBV6-1 and TRBJ2-1; 8 bases are shared with TRBD2. Per the germline V gene, CDR1 is MNHNS and CDR2 is SASEGT. There are 15 residues in the CDR3. After removal of 6 bases from V and 7 bases from J, the junction contained 11 bases not matched to a gene. DNA of the CDR3: TGTGCCAGCAGAGACTTACTCGGGGGGGCAAATGAGCAGTTCTTC. This gives the protein CASRDLLGGANEQFF.

This clone occurred a few times. No DNA is shown, since the ends of the CDR3 on it are uncertain; the CDR3 is the one TCRdb lists. This chain joins TRBV15 and TRBJ2-2; TRBD2, as called in the table, went unchecked against the DNA. The V gene's germline CDR1 is LNHNV and CDR2 YYDKDF (reference sequence). The CDR3 spans 13 residues, counting both ends. The CDR3 here is CATSRRRAGELFF.

V and J are TRBV6-6 and TRBJ2-6; D not certain. CDR1 is MNHNY, CDR2 SVGAGI, per germline (reference sequence). V was pared by 6 bases and J by 0 bases, with 6 bases between. The CDR3 is 14 amino acids. The chain's CDR3 is CASRPSSGANVLTF. In DNA, the CDR3 is TGTGCCAGCAGACCGAGCTCTGGGGCCAACGTCCTGACTTTC.

The chain employs TRBV6-1 and TRBJ2-1; no clear D. The CDR3 covers 11 residues. V lost 7 bases to trimming and J lost 3 bases, with 4 bases between them. The germline V gene encodes CDR1 MNHNS and CDR2 SASEGT. The CDR3 nucleotides read TGTGCCAGCAACAGCTACAATGAGCAGTTCTTC. Translated: CASNSYNEQFF.

The chain links TRBV7-8 to TRBJ1-4; TRBD1 might be the D (6 bases). Looked up from germline, CDR1 is SGHVS and CDR2 is FQNEAQ. Trimming left V 5 bases short and J 7 bases short, with 11 bases between. CDR3 length: 13 amino acids. The CDR3 DNA sequence: TGTGCCAGCAGCCGAGACAGGATTGAAAAACTGTTTTTT. As protein: CASSRDRIEKLFF. The entire variable domain, with the rest obtained from reference TRBV7-8 and TRBJ1-4, is as follows: GAGVSQSPRYKVAKRGQDVALRCDPISGHVSLFWYQQALGQGPEFLTYFQNEAQLDKSGLPSDRFFAERPEGSVSTLKIQRTQQEDSAVYLCASSRDRIEKLFFGSGTQLSVL.

The rearrangement joins TRBV6-1 to TRBJ2-5; 9 bases line up with TRBD1. Germline assignment: CDR1 MNHNS and CDR2 SASEGT. Trimming took 0 bases from V and 5 from J; bases not matched to a gene: 1. The CDR3 runs to 14 residues. CDR3 loop: CASSEAGTGETQYF. Written as DNA, the CDR3 is TGTGCCAGCAGTGAAGCGGGGACAGGGGAGACCCAGTACTTC.

This chain uses TRBV19 with TRBJ1-5; D not certain. The CDR3 sequence is 16 residues long. Trimming cost V 3 bases and J 0 bases, with 12 bases left between them. CDR1 and CDR2 (germline): LNHDA, SQIVND (reference sequence). The CDR3 reads CASSIEEGYSNQPQHF. The DNA of the CDR3 is TGTGCCAGTAGTATTGAGGAGGGTTATAGCAATCAGCCCCAGCATTTT.

The V gene is TRBV19, the J gene TRBJ1-2; 11 nucleotides align to TRBD1. The CDR3 runs to 15 residues. Germline assignment: CDR1 LNHDA and CDR2 SQIVND (reference sequence). V dropped 0 bases and J dropped 3; count of bases not matched to a gene: 0. The CDR3 DNA follows: TGTGCCAGTAGTATAGAGGGACAGGGGGACTATGGCTACACCTTC. Encoded protein: CASSIEGQGDYGYTF.

This clone appeared a few times. CDR3 loop: CASSEESGGSYEQYF. CDR3 nucleotides: TGTGCCAGCAGTGAAGAGTCCGGGGGTTCCTACGAGCAGTACTTC. The chain recombines TRBV6-1 with TRBJ2-7; D might be TRBD2 (6 bases). V lost 1 base to trimming and J lost 1 base, with 11 bases between them. The CDR3 is 15 amino acids. Germline V lookup: CDR1 MNHNS, CDR2 SASEGT.

This clone was seen only a few times. The chain employs TRBV25-1 and TRBJ1-1; TRBD1 might be the D (6 bases). This CDR3 region has 15 residues. Trimming removed 6 bases at V and 4 bases at J, with 18 bases between. From germline, CDR1 is MGHDK and CDR2 SYGVNS. CDR3 DNA: TGTGCCAGCAGGGAACCACAGGGAACGAGCACTGAAGCTTTCTTT. Translated, it gives CASREPQGTSTEAFF.

CDR3 sequence: CASSPGLAGGSNTGELFF. For the CDR3, the DNA is TGCGCCAGCAGCCCGGGACTAGCGGGGGGGTCGAACACCGGGGAGCTGTTTTTT. The chain links TRBV5-1 to TRBJ2-2, with 16 positions matching TRBD2. The CDR3 consists of 18 residues. The V and J ends lost 4 bases and 0 bases, in that order; junction bases with no gene match: 3. Germline lookup yields CDR1 SGHRS and CDR2 YFSETQ. Filled out from reference TRBV5-1 and TRBJ2-2, the complete variable domain reads KAGVTQTPRYLIKTRGQQVTLSCSPISGHRSVSWYQQTPGQGLQFLFEYFSETQRNKGNFPGRFSGRQFSNSRSEMNVSTLELGDSALYLCASSPGLAGGSNTGELFFGEGSRLTVL.

The rearrangement uses TRBV10-1 and TRBJ1-1, with D possibly TRBD1 on 6 matching bases. Germline V gene data show CDR1 as WNHNN and CDR2 as SYGVQD (reference sequence). V shed 2 bases and J shed 1 base, with 11 bases lying between them. This CDR3 is 15 amino acids long. As DNA, the CDR3 is TGCGCCAGCAGTGAGGGGGGCGAGGGGAACACTGAAGCTTTCTTT. Protein: CASSEGGEGNTEAFF.

The chain has TRBV28 and TRBJ1-6; D not resolved. V lost 3 bases and J lost 0, with 6 bases in between. The germline V gene has CDR1 MDHEN and CDR2 SYDVKM. This CDR3 has 15 residues. CDR3: CASSLLSSYNSPLHF. The CDR3 nucleotides read TGTGCCAGCAGTTTGCTGAGCTCCTATAATTCACCCCTCCACTTT.

This chain links TRBV6-5 with TRBJ2-5, with 8 positions matching TRBD1. TRBJ2-7 matches the DNA end more closely, so the J call is doubtful. CDR1 is MNHEY, CDR2 SVGAGI, per germline. The CDR3 covers 15 residues. CDR3 loop: CASSYSRTGTYEQYF. For the CDR3, the DNA is TGTGCCAGCAGTTATAGTCGGACAGGGACCTACGAGCAGTACTTC.

This clone was seen a handful of times. V gene TRBV27 combines with J gene TRBJ1-6; 7 nucleotides line up with TRBD1. The CDR3 loop spans 13 amino acids. CDR1 MNHEY and CDR2 SMNVEV come from the germline V gene (reference sequence). After removal of 5 bases from V and 10 bases from J, the junction contained 5 bases not matched to a gene. CDR3 protein: CASSVGQPSPLHF. The CDR3 nucleotides are TGTGCCAGCAGTGTGGGACAGCCATCACCCCTCCACTTT.

As DNA, the CDR3 is TGCGCCAGTCGACAGGGGAATAATTCACCCCTCCACTTT. Its protein product is CASRQGNNSPLHF. The V and J genes are TRBV10-1 and TRBJ1-6, with 8 bases aligning to TRBD1. J lost 5 bases, V lost 9 bases, and 3 bases had no gene match. The germline V gene has CDR1 WNHNN and CDR2 SYGVQD (reference sequence). This CDR3 has 13 residues.

The chain has TRBV7-2 and TRBJ2-2, with 15 bases that match TRBD2. The J segment lost 4 bases and the V segment lost 4 bases, leaving 4 bases of the junction unmatched. Per germline, CDR1 SGHTA and CDR2 FQGNSA. The CDR3 length is 17 residues. CDR3 loop: CASSSGTSGGLTGELFF. DNA for the CDR3: TGTGCCAGCAGCTCCGGGACTAGCGGGGGGCTCACCGGGGAGCTGTTTTTT.

The rearrangement joins TRBV27 to TRBJ2-2; tentatively, D is TRBD1 (5 bases). The CDR3 extends over 12 amino acids. Germline V gene data show CDR1 as MNHEY and CDR2 as SMNVEV (reference sequence). V lost 8 bases to trimming and J lost 1 base, with 5 bases between them. Written as DNA, the CDR3 is TGTGCCAGCCAGGGGAACACCGGGGAGCTGTTTTTT. Amino acid sequence: CASQGNTGELFF.

The V call is TRBV19, the J call TRBJ2-4; 12 nucleotides match TRBD1. This CDR3 is built from 17 residues. The germline V gene encodes CDR1 LNHDA and CDR2 SQIVND (reference sequence). V dropped 8 bases and J dropped 0; count of bases not matched to a gene: 8. This chain's CDR3 is CASCRDRGLLAKNIQYF. The CDR3 DNA is TGTGCCAGTTGCCGGGACAGGGGGCTGCTAGCCAAAAACATTCAGTACTTC.

The chain links TRBV2 to TRBJ2-3; 9 nucleotides match TRBD2. V lost 4 bases to trimming and J lost 6 bases; unmatched junction nucleotides: 11. The CDR3 sequence is 16 residues long. From germline, CDR1 is SNHLY and CDR2 FYNNEI. CDR3 DNA: TGTGCCAGCAGTGGGGAATATCTAGCGGGGAGGGATACGCAGTATTTT. It is translated as CASSGEYLAGRDTQYF.

This clone appeared once. This same CDR3 is encoded by further DNA sequences in the sample. V gene TRBV20-1 combines with J gene TRBJ1-2; D gene ambiguous. CDR1 DFQATT and CDR2 SNEGSKA come from the germline V gene (reference sequence). The V and J ends lost 6 bases and 3 bases respectively, with 5 bases between them. This CDR3 contains 10 residues. CDR3 region: CSATDYGYTF. Written as DNA, the CDR3 is TGCAGTGCCACAGACTATGGCTACACCTTC.

V and J are TRBV5-5 and TRBJ1-6; D is uncertain. V was pared by 4 bases and J by 10 bases, with 9 bases between. The CDR3 extends over 12 amino acids. Germline CDR1 SGHKS, CDR2 YYEKEE (reference sequence). The CDR3 nucleotides are TGTGCCAGCAGCCCCGGTTACTCACCCCTCCACTTT. Translating it yields CASSPGYSPLHF.

J is TRBJ2-5 and V is TRBV9, with 10 nucleotides matching TRBD2. The CDR3 runs 16 residues. Germline assignment: CDR1 SGDLS and CDR2 YYNGEE. With V trimmed by 0 bases and J by 4 bases, 6 bases remained unmatched. The CDR3 coding sequence is TGTGCCAGCAGCGTAGGCAGCGGGGGGGTCGGAGAGACCCAGTACTTC. It encodes CASSVGSGGVGETQYF.

V is TRBV9 and J is TRBJ1-1; D unclear. The germline V and J ends were trimmed by 2 bases and 0 bases, with 5 bases remaining between them. Germline lookup yields CDR1 SGDLS and CDR2 YYNGEE. CDR3 length equals 13 residues. The CDR3 region is CASSVSLNTEAFF. As DNA, the CDR3 is TGTGCCAGCAGCGTGAGCTTGAACACTGAAGCTTTCTTT.

The V gene is TRBV2, the J gene TRBJ1-6; D ambiguous. This CDR3 spans 14 amino acids. V was shortened by 2 bases and J by 6 bases, with 8 bases between the two germline ends. Germline V gene sequence: CDR1 SNHLY, CDR2 FYNNEI. The CDR3 here is CASSEFPSNSPLHF. DNA for the CDR3: TGTGCCAGCAGTGAATTCCCCAGTAATTCACCCCTCCACTTT.

The CDR3 protein is CASSWSGGIIEKLFF. CDR3 coding DNA: TGTGCCAGCAGTTGGAGCGGGGGCATAATTGAAAAACTGTTTTTT. This chain uses TRBV27 with TRBJ1-4; possible D gene TRBD1, 6 bases. CDR1 is MNHEY, CDR2 SMNVEV, per germline (reference sequence). The length of the CDR3 is 15 residues. Trimming shortened V by 4 bases and J by 7 bases, and 16 bases separated the two germline ends.

Concerning this clone: A read error may account for a junction end that differs from germline. V gene TRBV2 combines with J gene TRBJ1-2, with 8 bases aligning to TRBD1. Germline V lookup: CDR1 SNHLY, CDR2 FYNNEI. This CDR3 is 11 amino acids long. DNA of the CDR3: TGTGCCAGCACCGTGGACAGGGTTTTGAACTTC. Encoded protein: CASTVDRVLNF. The full variable domain, its missing parts supplied by reference TRBV2 and TRBJ1-2, is EPEVTQTPSHQVTQMGQEVILRCVPISNHLYFYWYRQILGQKVEFLVSFYNNEISEKSEIFDDQFSVERPDGSNFTLKIRSTKLEDSAMYFCASTVDRVLNFGSGTRLTVV.

The V call is TRBV9, the J call TRBJ2-1, with TRBD2 matching over 7 bases. V trimming: 0 bases; J trimming: 8 bases; junction bases outside the gene matches: 2. CDR1 is SGDLS and CDR2 is YYNGEE in the germline V gene. This CDR3 contains 13 residues. For the CDR3, the DNA is TGTGCCAGCAGCGTAGGGGGAGGGGATGAGCAGTTCTTC. Translation: CASSVGGGDEQFF.

Turning to this clone: The same CDR3 is also encoded by other DNA sequences in this sample. J is TRBJ2-5 and V is TRBV19; tentatively, D is TRBD2 (6 bases). CDR1 LNHDA and CDR2 SQIVND come from the germline V gene (reference sequence). The CDR3 consists of 13 residues. Trimming cost V 3 bases and J 2 bases, with 7 bases left between them. CDR3 region: CASSIGGQETQYF. CDR3 in DNA: TGTGCCAGTAGTATCGGGGGACAAGAGACCCAGTACTTC.

The sample holds a few counts of this clone. The chain links TRBV10-3 to TRBJ2-2, with 7 bases aligning to TRBD2. J gave up 1 base and V 5 bases, and 10 bases lay outside the gene matches. Germline CDR1 ENHRY, CDR2 SYGVKD. The CDR3 has 17 residues. This CDR3 reads CAISRTAGSLNTGELFF. The DNA of the CDR3 is TGTGCCATCAGTCGTACAGCGGGGTCACTGAACACCGGGGAGCTGTTTTTT.